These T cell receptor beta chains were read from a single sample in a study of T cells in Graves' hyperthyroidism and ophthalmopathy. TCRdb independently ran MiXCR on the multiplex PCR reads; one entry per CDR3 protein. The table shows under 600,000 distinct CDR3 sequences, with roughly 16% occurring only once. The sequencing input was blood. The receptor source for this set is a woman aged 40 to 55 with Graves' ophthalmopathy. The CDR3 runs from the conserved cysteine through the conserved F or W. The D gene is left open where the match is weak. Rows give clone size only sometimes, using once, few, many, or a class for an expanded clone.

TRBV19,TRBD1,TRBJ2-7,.,CASSTGQGHEQYF,TGTGCCAGTAGTACCGGACAGGGCCACGAGCAGTACTTC
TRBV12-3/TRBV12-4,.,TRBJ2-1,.,CASSLGPGDGEQFF,TGTGCCAGCAGTTTGGGCCCAGGGGACGGTGAGCAGTTCTTC
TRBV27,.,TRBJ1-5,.,CASSWGGNWPQHF,TGTGCCAGCAGTTGGGGGGGTAACTGGCCCCAGCATTTT
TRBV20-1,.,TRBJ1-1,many,CSADRAEARTEAFF,TGCAGTGCTGATCGGGCAGAAGCCAGGACTGAAGCTTTCTTT
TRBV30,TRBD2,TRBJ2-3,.,CAWIMAGGPTDTQYF,TGTGCCTGGATAATGGCGGGGGGGCCGACAGATACGCAGTATTTT
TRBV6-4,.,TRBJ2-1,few,CASSSQGESEQFF,TGTGCCAGCAGCTCCCAGGGTGAGAGTGAGCAGTTCTTC
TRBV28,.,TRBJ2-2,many,CASNSGTEHNGELFF,TGTGCCAGCAACTCCGGGACGGAACATAACGGGGAGCTGTTTTTT
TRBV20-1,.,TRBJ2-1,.,CSAIPGTPYNEQFF,TGCAGTGCTATCCCCGGGACCCCCTACAATGAGCAGTTCTTC
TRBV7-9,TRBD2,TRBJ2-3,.,CASSYGLAARGDTQYF,TGTGCCAGCAGCTACGGACTAGCGGCCCGAGGAGATACGCAGTATTTT
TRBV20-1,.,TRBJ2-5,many,CSAPGGRETQYF,TGCAGTGCCCCTGGTGGGCGGGAGACCCAGTACTTC
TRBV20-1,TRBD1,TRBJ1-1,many,CSAPGGALDTEAFF,TGCAGTGCTCCAGGGGGCGCGTTGGACACTGAAGCTTTCTTT
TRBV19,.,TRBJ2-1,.,CASSTRGTSHNEQFF,TGTGCCAGTAGTACGAGGGGGACAAGTCACAATGAGCAGTTCTTC
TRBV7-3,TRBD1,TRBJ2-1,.,CASSLAGQGFGNEQFF,TGTGCCAGCAGCCTTGCGGGACAGGGTTTCGGGAATGAGCAGTTCTTC
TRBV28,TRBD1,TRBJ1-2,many,CASSSGTGPYYGYTF,TGTGCCAGCAGCTCCGGGACAGGGCCATACTATGGCTACACCTTC
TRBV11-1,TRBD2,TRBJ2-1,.,CASSPILAGVGNEQFF,TGTGCCAGCAGCCCAATTCTAGCGGGAGTGGGCAATGAGCAGTTCTTC
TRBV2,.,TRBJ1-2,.,CASPPANYGYTF,TGTGCCAGCCCACCGGCTAACTATGGCTACACCTTC
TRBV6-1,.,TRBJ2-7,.,CASSPATKTYEQYF,TGTGCCAGCAGCCCGGCGACTAAGACCTACGAGCAGTACTTC
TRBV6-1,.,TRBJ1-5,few,CASALNQPQHF,TGTGCCAGCGCTTTGAATCAGCCCCAGCATTTT
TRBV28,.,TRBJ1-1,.,CAVIRDTEAFF,TGTGCAGTTATTCGGGACACTGAAGCTTTCTTT
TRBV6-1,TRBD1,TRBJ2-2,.,CASNPDRGLNTGELFF,TGTGCCAGCAACCCCGACAGGGGGCTGAACACCGGGGAGCTGTTTTTT
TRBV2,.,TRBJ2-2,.,CASSEVSIVAVNTGELFF,TGTGCCAGCAGTGAGGTATCGATCGTAGCGGTAAACACCGGGGAGCTGTTTTTT
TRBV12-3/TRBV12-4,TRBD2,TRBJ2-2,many,CASSLPWGGNTGELFF,TGTGCCAGCAGTTTGCCGTGGGGGGGGAACACCGGGGAGCTGTTTTTT
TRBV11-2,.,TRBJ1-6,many,CASSHTTGPVNSPLHF,TGTGCCAGCAGCCACACCACAGGGCCCGTTAATTCACCCCTCCACTTT